A selection of T cell receptor beta chains follows, all from one sample in a study of blood T cell repertoires in COVID-19. This table comes from immunoSEQ multiplex PCR, and its TCRdb copy is limited to in-frame clones, with some not included. The profile covers tens of thousands of clones, with roughly 84% appearing a single time and more than 14% taken by the ten largest. Material: peripheral blood. The source of these receptors is a woman between 70 and 85 years old with acute or convalescent COVID-19. Each CDR3 is given with its conserved first and last residue. D genes are given only for firm matches. A row's size may be missing; if present it is once, few, many or a size class.

CDR3aa	CDR3nt	d_gene	v_gene	abundance	j_gene
CASRQGANTGELFF	TGTGCCAGTCGACAGGGAGCGAACACCGGGGAGCTGTTTTTT	TRBD1	TRBV19	-	TRBJ2-2
CASSPRGGAATGELFF	TGTGCCAGCAGCCCCCGCGGGGGCGCTGCCACCGGGGAGCTGTTTTTT	-	TRBV7-9	-	TRBJ2-2
CASSRGQRQNNSPLHF	TGTGCCAGCAGCCGGGGACAGAGACAAAATAATTCACCCCTCCACTTT	TRBD1	TRBV5-6	few	TRBJ1-6
CASSPGDFNEQFF	TGTGCCAGCAGCCCCGGGGACTTCAATGAGCAGTTCTTC	-	TRBV7-2	-	TRBJ2-1
CASSKPGLQNTGELFF	TGTGCCAGCTCTAAGCCGGGACTTCAGAACACCGGGGAGCTGTTTTTT	-	TRBV18	-	TRBJ2-2
CASSLAGGRGYTF	TGTGCCAGCAGCTTGGCGGGGGGCAGGGGCTACACCTTC	-	TRBV5-4	few	TRBJ1-2
CASSQADLAGSYNEQFF	TGCGCCAGCAGCCAAGCAGACCTAGCGGGCTCCTACAATGAGCAGTTCTTC	TRBD2	TRBV4-1	-	TRBJ2-1
CASSERRGLSSYNEQFF	TGTGCCAGCAGTGAAAGACGGGGACTGAGCTCCTACAATGAGCAGTTCTTC	-	TRBV28	-	TRBJ2-1
CAWSVAGGPEAFF	TGTGCCTGGAGTGTGGCAGGGGGTCCAGAAGCTTTCTTT	TRBD1	TRBV30	-	TRBJ1-1
CASSDPGLLNTEAFF	TGTGCCAGCAGTGACCCAGGGTTGCTGAACACTGAAGCTTTCTTT	-	TRBV6-1	-	TRBJ1-1
CASSITGQGAAGANVLTF	TGTGCCAGTAGTATTACGGGGCAGGGGGCAGCTGGGGCCAACGTCCTGACTTTC	TRBD1	TRBV19	-	TRBJ2-6
CASSFDSGAGSGYTF	TGCGCCAGCAGCTTTGATTCTGGGGCAGGTTCTGGCTACACCTTC	-	TRBV5-1	few	TRBJ1-2
CATLTGEDGELFF	TGTGCCACACTCACGGGAGAGGACGGGGAGCTGTTTTTT	-	TRBV6-5	-	TRBJ2-2
CASSYTGGWDGYTF	TGTGCCAGCAGCTACACAGGGGGCTGGGATGGCTACACCTTC	TRBD1	TRBV5-8	-	TRBJ1-2
CASSMGKQGGYNSPLHF	TGTGCCAGTAGTATGGGAAAACAGGGGGGGTATAATTCACCCCTCCACTTT	TRBD1	TRBV19	-	TRBJ1-6
CASSYSRYLGLAGDQDTQYF	TGTGCCAGCAGTTACTCGAGATATTTGGGACTAGCGGGGGATCAAGATACGCAGTATTTT	TRBD2	TRBV6-2/TRBV6-3	-	TRBJ2-3
CASSTVAGGPNGELFF	TGTGCCAGTAGTACCGTAGCGGGGGGGCCGAACGGGGAGCTGTTTTTT	TRBD2	TRBV19	-	TRBJ2-2
CASSLGDRGGQPQHF	TGTGCCAGCAGCTTAGGGGACAGGGGAGGTCAGCCCCAGCATTTT	TRBD1	TRBV7-9	-	TRBJ1-5
CASSSGNNEQFF	TGTGCCAGCAGCTCAGGGAACAATGAGCAGTTCTTC	-	TRBV28	once	TRBJ2-1
CASSVGSDLNTEAFF	TGTGCCAGCAGCGTAGGTTCAGACTTGAACACTGAAGCTTTCTTT	-	TRBV9	-	TRBJ1-1
CASSIDEAGRRYTF	TGTGCCAGTAGTATTGACGAGGCCGGGAGGCGCTACACCTTC	-	TRBV19	-	TRBJ1-2
CASSQEKGYGYTF	TGCGCCAGCAGCCAGGAGAAAGGTTATGGCTACACCTTC	-	TRBV4-3	-	TRBJ1-2
CASSSRWDSRGEKLFF	TGTGCCAGTAGTTCCCGATGGGATTCTAGGGGAGAAAAACTGTTTTTT	-	TRBV19	-	TRBJ1-4
CASSLGQGINQPQHF	TGCGCCAGCAGCCTGGGACAGGGGATCAATCAGCCCCAGCATTTT	TRBD1	TRBV5-1	few	TRBJ1-5
CATSSQGRGEKLFF	TGTGCCACCAGCAGCCAAGGGAGAGGTGAAAAACTGTTTTTT	-	TRBV15	-	TRBJ1-4
CASSPWTGGTDTQYF	TGTGCCAGTAGCCCTTGGACAGGGGGCACAGATACGCAGTATTTT	TRBD1	TRBV19	-	TRBJ2-3
CASSYNRGNQPQHF	TGTGCCAGCAGTTACAACAGGGGGAATCAGCCCCAGCATTTT	TRBD1	TRBV6-5	-	TRBJ1-5
CASSFPDRKTEAFF	TGCGCCAGCAGCTTTCCCGACAGGAAAACTGAAGCTTTCTTT	-	TRBV5-1	few	TRBJ1-1
CASSFESPRASSGSGYTF	TGTGCCAGCAGCTTTGAATCCCCGCGGGCCTCCTCGGGAAGTGGCTACACCTTC	-	TRBV7-9	-	TRBJ1-2
CASSLGQGINGYTF	TGTGCCAGCAGCTTAGGACAGGGGATCAATGGCTACACCTTC	TRBD1	TRBV7-9	once	TRBJ1-2
CASSPRLAGGPLHQETQYF	TGTGCCAGCAGCCCGCGACTAGCGGGAGGGCCACTCCACCAAGAGACCCAGTACTTC	TRBD2	TRBV11-2	-	TRBJ2-5
CASSLGWTGVSPLHF	TGTGCCAGCAGCTTAGGTTGGACAGGGGTTTCACCCCTCCACTTT	TRBD1	TRBV11-2	-	TRBJ1-6
CASSPRPQYF	TGTGCCAGCAGCCCCCGTCCCCAGTACTTC	-	TRBV7-8	-	TRBJ2-5
CASRSQRTEAFF	TGCGCCAGCAGATCGCAGAGGACTGAAGCTTTCTTT	-	TRBV5-1	-	TRBJ1-1
CASSLGHAFPEAFF	TGCGCCAGCAGCTTGGGACATGCTTTTCCTGAAGCTTTCTTT	-	TRBV5-1	-	TRBJ1-1
CAGSPLAGNTGELFF	TGTGCCGGCAGCCCCCTCGCGGGGAACACCGGGGAGCTGTTTTTT	-	TRBV9	-	TRBJ2-2
CASSLDLAGGDEQFF	TGCGCCAGCAGCTTGGACCTAGCGGGAGGCGATGAGCAGTTCTTC	TRBD2	TRBV5-1	-	TRBJ2-1
CASSLGGGGPLGQFF	TGTGCCAGCAGCTTGGGTGGCGGGGGACCCCTTGGGCAGTTCTTC	TRBD2	TRBV5-6	-	TRBJ2-1
CASSSGGIMNTEAFF	TGTGCCAGCAGTTCAGGGGGGATTATGAACACTGAAGCTTTCTTT	TRBD1	TRBV27	once	TRBJ1-1
CASSQEALNSEAFF	TGCGCCAGCAGCCAAGAAGCCTTGAACAGTGAAGCTTTCTTT	-	TRBV4-3	-	TRBJ1-1
CASSPGRETEAFF	TGTGCCAGCAGCCCAGGGAGGGAGACTGAAGCTTTCTTT	-	TRBV11-3	-	TRBJ1-1
CASSQGTGPGGTQYF	TGTGCCAGCAGCCAAGGGACAGGACCGGGTGGGACCCAGTACTTC	TRBD1	TRBV3-1/TRBV3-2	-	TRBJ2-5
CASSLAGLSSPGLGNTIYF	TGCGCCAGCAGCTTGGCCGGATTATCTTCTCCAGGGCTCGGAAACACCATATATTTT	-	TRBV5-1	-	TRBJ1-3
CASSPGLGPYNEQFF	TGTGCCAGCAGTCCCGGACTAGGACCCTACAATGAGCAGTTCTTC	TRBD2	TRBV6-5	-	TRBJ2-1
CASSANRGSNEKLFF	TGTGCCAGTAGTGCAAACAGGGGATCTAATGAAAAACTGTTTTTT	TRBD1	TRBV19	-	TRBJ1-4
CVSWGGRPSTGELFF	TGTGTCAGTTGGGGAGGACGACCCTCCACCGGGGAGCTGTTTTTT	-	TRBV19	-	TRBJ2-2
CASSLKTSGSFQETQYF	TGTGCCAGCAGCTTGAAAACTAGCGGGAGCTTCCAAGAGACCCAGTACTTC	TRBD2	TRBV13	-	TRBJ2-5
CASSGGQGGYGYTF	TGTGCCAGCAGTGGGGGACAGGGAGGCTATGGCTACACCTTC	TRBD1	TRBV28	-	TRBJ1-2